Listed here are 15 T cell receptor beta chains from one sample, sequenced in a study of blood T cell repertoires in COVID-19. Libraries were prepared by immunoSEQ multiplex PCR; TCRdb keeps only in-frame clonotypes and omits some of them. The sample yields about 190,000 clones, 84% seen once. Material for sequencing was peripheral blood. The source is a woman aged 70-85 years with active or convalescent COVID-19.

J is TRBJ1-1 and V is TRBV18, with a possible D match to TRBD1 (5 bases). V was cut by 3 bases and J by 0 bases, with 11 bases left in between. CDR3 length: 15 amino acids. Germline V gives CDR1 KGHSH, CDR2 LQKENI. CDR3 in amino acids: CASSPGLGMNTEAFF. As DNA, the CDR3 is TGTGCCAGCTCACCGGGACTGGGAATGAACACTGAAGCTTTCTTT.

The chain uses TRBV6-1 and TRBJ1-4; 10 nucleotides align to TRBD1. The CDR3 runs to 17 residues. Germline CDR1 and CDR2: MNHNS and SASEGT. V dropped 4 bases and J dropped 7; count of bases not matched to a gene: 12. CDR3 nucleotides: TGTGCCAGCAGTGTCCCCAGAGTGGGACAGGGGTTTGAAAAACTGTTTTTT. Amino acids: CASSVPRVGQGFEKLFF.

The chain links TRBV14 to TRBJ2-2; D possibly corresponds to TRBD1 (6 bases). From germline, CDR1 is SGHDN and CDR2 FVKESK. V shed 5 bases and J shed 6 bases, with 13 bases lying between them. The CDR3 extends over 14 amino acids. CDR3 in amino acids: CASSSRTGPGELFF. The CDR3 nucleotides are TGTGCCAGCAGCTCTAGAACAGGGCCCGGGGAGCTGTTTTTT.

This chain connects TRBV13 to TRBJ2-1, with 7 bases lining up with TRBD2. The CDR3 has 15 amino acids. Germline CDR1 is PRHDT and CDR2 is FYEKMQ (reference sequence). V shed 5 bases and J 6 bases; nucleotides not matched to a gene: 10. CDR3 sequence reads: CASSPGGSGVNEQFF. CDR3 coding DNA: TGTGCCAGCAGCCCGGGCGGGAGTGGGGTCAATGAGCAGTTCTTC.

The CDR3, as DNA: TGTGCCAGCAGTGAACAGGGGAGTAAAAACATTCAGTACTTC. The encoded protein is CASSEQGSKNIQYF. The chain carries TRBV6-1 and TRBJ2-4, with D perhaps TRBD1 (6 bases). The CDR3 has 14 amino acids. V was cut by 2 bases and J by 4 bases, with 9 bases left in between. Germline CDR1 is MNHNS and CDR2 is SASEGT.

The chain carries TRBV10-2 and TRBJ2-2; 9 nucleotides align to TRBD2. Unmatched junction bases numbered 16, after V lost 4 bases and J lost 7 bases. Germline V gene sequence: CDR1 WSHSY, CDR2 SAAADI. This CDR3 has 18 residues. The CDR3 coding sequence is TGCGCCAGCAGTGCCACTAGCGGAGGACTAGCGTTTCACGGGGAGCTGTTTTTT. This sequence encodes CASSATSGGLAFHGELFF.

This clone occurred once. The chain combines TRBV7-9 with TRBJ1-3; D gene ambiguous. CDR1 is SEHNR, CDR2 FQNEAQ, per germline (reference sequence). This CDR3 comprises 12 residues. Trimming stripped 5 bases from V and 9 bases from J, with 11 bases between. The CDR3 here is CASSEARGTIYF. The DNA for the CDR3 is TGTGCCAGCAGCGAAGCACGCGGCACCATATATTTT.

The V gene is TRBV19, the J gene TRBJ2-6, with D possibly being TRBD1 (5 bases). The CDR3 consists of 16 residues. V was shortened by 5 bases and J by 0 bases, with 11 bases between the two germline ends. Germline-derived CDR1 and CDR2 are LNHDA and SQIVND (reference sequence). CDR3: CASSPPGLSGANVLTF. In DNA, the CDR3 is TGTGCCAGTAGTCCCCCAGGGCTCTCTGGGGCCAACGTCCTGACTTTC.

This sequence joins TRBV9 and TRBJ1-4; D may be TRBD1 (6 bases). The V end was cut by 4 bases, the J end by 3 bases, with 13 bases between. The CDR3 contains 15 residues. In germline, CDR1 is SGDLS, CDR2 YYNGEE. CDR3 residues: CASSLTGRSNEKLFF. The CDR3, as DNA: TGTGCCAGCAGCCTTACAGGGCGCTCTAATGAAAAACTGTTTTTT.

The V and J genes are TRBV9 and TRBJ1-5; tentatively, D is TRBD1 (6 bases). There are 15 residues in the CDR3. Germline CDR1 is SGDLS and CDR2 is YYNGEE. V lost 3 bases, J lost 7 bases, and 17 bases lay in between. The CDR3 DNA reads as TGTGCCAGCAGCGAGGGAACAGGGAGCAGACAGCCCCAGCATTTT. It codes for CASSEGTGSRQPQHF.

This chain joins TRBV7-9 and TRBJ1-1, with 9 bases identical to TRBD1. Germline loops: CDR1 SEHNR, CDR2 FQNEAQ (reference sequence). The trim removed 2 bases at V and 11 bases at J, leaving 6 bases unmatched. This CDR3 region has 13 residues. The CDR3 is CASSLPDRGSAFF. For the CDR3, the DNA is TGTGCCAGCAGCTTACCGGACAGGGGATCGGCTTTCTTT.

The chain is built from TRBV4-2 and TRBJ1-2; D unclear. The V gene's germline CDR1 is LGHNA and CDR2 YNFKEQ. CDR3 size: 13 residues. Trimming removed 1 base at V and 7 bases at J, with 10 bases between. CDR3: CASSQGRVGGYTF. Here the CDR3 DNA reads TGTGCCAGCAGCCAAGGGAGGGTGGGTGGCTACACCTTC.

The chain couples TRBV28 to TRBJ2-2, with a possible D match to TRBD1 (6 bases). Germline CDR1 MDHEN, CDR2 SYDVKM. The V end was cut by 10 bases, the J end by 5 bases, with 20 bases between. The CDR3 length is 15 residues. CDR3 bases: TGTGCCATCCCAAAGTCAGGGGACGTGACCGGGGAGCTGTTTTTT. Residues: CAIPKSGDVTGELFF.

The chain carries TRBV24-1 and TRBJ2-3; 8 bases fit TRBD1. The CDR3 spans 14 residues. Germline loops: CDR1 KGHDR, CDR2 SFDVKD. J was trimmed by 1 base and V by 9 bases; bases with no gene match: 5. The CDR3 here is CATSDRAGTDTQYF. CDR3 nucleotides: TGTGCCACCTCGGACAGGGCGGGCACAGATACGCAGTATTTT.

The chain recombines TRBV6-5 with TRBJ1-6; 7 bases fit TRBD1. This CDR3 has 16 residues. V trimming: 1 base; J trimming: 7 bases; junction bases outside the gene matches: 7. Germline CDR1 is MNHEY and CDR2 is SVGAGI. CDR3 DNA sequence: TGTGCCAGCAGTTACTTTGGCGGGACAGAAAATTCACCCCTCCACTTT. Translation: CASSYFGGTENSPLHF.